The 5 T cell receptor beta chains given below trace back to one sample, sequenced in a study of blood T cell repertoires in COVID-19 (dated by TCRdb to 2020 to 2022). Library prep was done by the immunoSEQ multiplex PCR assay. Here the immuneACCESS table is served through TCRdb, limited to in-frame sequences with V and J called. Missing clones are a known gap in these copies; in checked studies unresolved V genes cover under half, and the rest lacks a known reason. The sample table shows a few hundred thousand clones, and approximately 81% are seen once. Clones ranked in the top ten supply around 3.4% of the sample. The sample consisted of peripheral blood. The receptors were sampled from a woman aged 18-29 years with acute or convalescent COVID-19.

V gene TRBV12-5 combines with J gene TRBJ2-5; maybe TRBD1 (6 bases). This CDR3 is 14 amino acids long. Trimming took off 6 bases at V and 5 bases at J, with 16 bases between the two ends. In germline, CDR1 is LGHNT, CDR2 FRNRAP. The DNA for the CDR3 is TGTGCTAGTGGCTCAGGGGAATTGGGCGAGACCCAGTACTTC. It codes for CASGSGELGETQYF.

The chain links TRBV27 to TRBJ1-5; D unresolved. There are 14 residues in the CDR3. Germline loops: CDR1 MNHEY, CDR2 SMNVEV (reference sequence). V lost 5 bases and J 6 bases, leaving 14 bases between the germline ends. The CDR3 here is CASSVMALSQPQHF. The DNA for the CDR3 is TGTGCCAGCAGTGTTATGGCCCTCAGTCAGCCCCAGCATTTT.

The chain is built from TRBV18 and TRBJ1-6, with D possibly matching TRBD1 (5 bases). Trimming left V 2 bases short and J 9 bases short, with 11 bases between. The germline CDR1 and CDR2 sequences are KGHSH and LQKENI. The CDR3 sequence is 14 residues long. CDR3 loop: CASSPESQGSPLHF. CDR3 bases: TGTGCCAGCTCACCAGAGTCCCAGGGTTCACCCCTCCACTTT.

The chain joins TRBV9 to TRBJ2-7, with 9 bases that match TRBD1. This CDR3 spans 14 amino acids. Germline V gives CDR1 SGDLS, CDR2 YYNGEE. Trimming cost V 4 bases and J 4 bases; bases outside gene matches: 6. The CDR3 bases are TGTGCCAGCAGCCCCCGACAGGGGGGTTACGAGCAGTACTTC. Residues: CASSPRQGGYEQYF.

The V gene is TRBV6-4, the J gene TRBJ2-2, with D hard to call. The length of the CDR3 is 16 residues. The V gene's germline CDR1 is MRHNA and CDR2 SNTAGT. Deletions cut 3 bases from V and 4 bases from J, with 15 bases between. The CDR3 DNA reads TGTGCCAGCAGTGAGCAACCTAGGATAGGCACCGGGGAGCTGTTTTTT. Its protein product is CASSEQPRIGTGELFF.